The present entry profiles one TCR beta chain with its context. The germline gene is not matched at one end of the junction; a read error may be the cause. This CDR3 is also generated by other DNA sequences in the sample. CDR1 and CDR2 (germline): MDHEN, SYDVKM. This CDR3 comprises 14 residues. TCRdb keeps only in-frame clones here, not all; method: immunoSEQ multiplex PCR. The sample records over 75,000 clones, around 83% being singletons. The data belong to a study of radiotherapy plus CTLA-4 blockade in lung cancer. For the study at large: Disease control was achieved by less than 40% of patients, and objective responses by more than 15%.

The V gene is TRBV28, the J gene TRBJ1-1; a weak D match, TRBD1 (6 bases). This specimen consisted of peripheral blood, obtained from a patient treated with radiotherapy plus ipilimumab. This TCR came from a human donor with non-small cell lung cancer who had stable disease on radiotherapy plus ipilimumab. Here the CDR3 reads CASWPTQGNTEAFF. CDR3 bases: TGTGCCAGCTGGCCAACACAGGGAAACACTGAGGCTTTCTTT.